These 32 T cell receptor beta chains share one sample of origin, sequenced in a study of blood T cell repertoires in COVID-19. Using immunoSEQ multiplex PCR, the repertoire was profiled, and TCRdb retains in-frame clones only, with some absent. The sample shows about 230,000 clones, about 85% of them seen only once. Source material: peripheral blood. Source of these receptors: a middle-aged man with acute or convalescent COVID-19.

The chain uses TRBV5-5 and TRBJ1-1; D is undetermined. Looked up from germline, CDR1 is SGHKS and CDR2 is YYEKEE (reference sequence). The CDR3 is 14 amino acids. V lost 0 bases and J lost 6, with 12 bases in between. CDR3: CASSLDIGVAEAFF. The CDR3, as DNA: TGTGCCAGCAGCTTGGATATCGGGGTGGCTGAAGCTTTCTTT.

The genes are TRBV28 and TRBJ2-3; D is unclear. CDR3 size: 18 residues. CDR1 and CDR2 (germline): MDHEN, SYDVKM. Deletions cut 0 bases from V and 0 bases from J, with 16 bases between. The CDR3 protein is CASSLWSEAHRSTDTQYF. For the CDR3, the DNA is TGTGCCAGCAGTTTATGGTCCGAGGCTCATCGTAGCACAGATACGCAGTATTTT.

The chain combines TRBV11-2 with TRBJ2-1; 8 bases map to TRBD1. The CDR3 length is 14 residues. Germline CDR1 SGHAT, CDR2 FQNNGV. V was clipped by 3 bases and J by 6 bases; unmatched bases: 4. The CDR3 sequence is CASSFITGGNEQFF. The CDR3 nucleotides are TGTGCCAGCAGCTTCATCACAGGGGGCAATGAGCAGTTCTTC.

This chain links TRBV2 with TRBJ1-2; D gene uncertain. Germline values: CDR1 SNHLY, CDR2 FYNNEI. There are 14 residues in the CDR3. V was cut by 4 bases and J by 3 bases, with 12 bases left in between. CDR3 residues: CASSVRVTYYGYTF. In DNA form, the CDR3 reads TGTGCCAGCAGTGTCCGGGTGACTTACTATGGCTACACCTTC.

A word on this clone: Other DNA sequences in the sample encode the same CDR3. The rearrangement links TRBV30 to TRBJ1-5; TRBD1 is a possible D gene (5 bases). Per the germline V gene, CDR1 is GTSNPN and CDR2 is SVGIG (reference sequence). The CDR3 spans 13 residues. V lost 1 base and J 4 bases, leaving 8 bases between the germline ends. CDR3 protein: CAWSGGGNQPQHF. The CDR3, as DNA: TGTGCCTGGAGTGGGGGGGGGAATCAGCCCCAGCATTTT.

The V call is TRBV28, the J call TRBJ1-1, with D tentatively TRBD1 (6 bases). Between the trimmed V and J ends, which lost 6 bases and 0 bases, there was a span of 8 bases. Germline V gives CDR1 MDHEN, CDR2 SYDVKM. The CDR3 is 13 amino acids. The chain's CDR3 is CASRRQVNTEAFF. CDR3 DNA sequence: TGTGCCAGCAGGCGACAGGTGAACACTGAAGCTTTCTTT. Full variable domain (remainder filled in from reference TRBV28 and TRBJ1-1): DVKVTQSSRYLVKRTGEKVFLECVQDMDHENMFWYRQDPGLGLRLIYFSYDVKMKEKGDIPEGYSVSREKKERFSLILESASTNQTSMYLCASRRQVNTEAFFGQGTRLTVV.

In nucleotides, the CDR3 is TGTGCCAGCAGCATTGACCTAGCCGGGGAGCTGTTTTTT. This encodes CASSIDLAGELFF. The gene calls are TRBV13 and TRBJ2-2; D is uncertain. Germline lookup yields CDR1 PRHDT and CDR2 FYEKMQ (reference sequence). V was cut by 5 bases and J by 6 bases, with 10 bases left in between. The CDR3 covers 13 residues. The full variable domain, rest sourced from reference TRBV13 and TRBJ2-2, is AAGVIQSPRHLIKEKRETATLKCYPIPRHDTVYWYQQGPGQDPQFLISFYEKMQSDKGSIPDRFSAQQFSDYHSELNMSSLELGDSALYFCASSIDLAGELFFGEGSRLTVL.

The gene calls are TRBV5-6 and TRBJ2-5, with 8 positions matching TRBD1. J was trimmed by 1 base and V by 0 bases; bases with no gene match: 2. Per the germline V gene, CDR1 is SGHDT and CDR2 is YYEEEE. This CDR3 region has 15 residues. DNA of the CDR3: TGTGCCAGCAGCTTGGGACAGGGGCTCCAAGAGACCCAGTACTTC. It specifies CASSLGQGLQETQYF.

The rearrangement links TRBV10-2 to TRBJ1-1; D possibly corresponds to TRBD1 (5 bases). The CDR3 length is 13 residues. Trimming shortened V by 3 bases and J by 8 bases, and 13 bases separated the two germline ends. From germline, CDR1 is WSHSY and CDR2 SAAADI. CDR3 DNA sequence: TGCGCCAGCAGTGACGGTTGGCGGGACGAAGCTTTCTTT. Its translation: CASSDGWRDEAFF.

This chain connects TRBV16 to TRBJ2-5, with 7 bases lining up with TRBD2. The germline gives CDR1 KGHSY, CDR2 FQNENV. The CDR3 covers 14 residues. V shed 0 bases and J 3 bases; nucleotides not matched to a gene: 1. Here the CDR3 DNA reads TGTGCCAGCAGCCAATCGGGGAGGGAAGAGACCCAGTACTTC. This gives the protein CASSQSGREETQYF.

J is TRBJ2-1 and V is TRBV29-1; 13 positions match TRBD2. Unmatched junction bases numbered 8, after V lost 6 bases and J lost 6 bases. This CDR3 comprises 15 residues. The germline V gene has CDR1 SQVTM and CDR2 ANQGSEA. CDR3 nucleotides: TGCAGCGTCCTACCACTAGCGGGGGGGATCAATGAGCAGTTCTTC. Translation gives CSVLPLAGGINEQFF.

The chain links TRBV5-1 to TRBJ1-3; tentatively, D is TRBD1 (5 bases). Germline V gene lookup returns CDR1 SGHRS and CDR2 YFSETQ. V dropped 3 bases and J dropped 0 bases, with 10 bases sitting between them. This CDR3 spans 15 amino acids. The CDR3 region is CASSSDGASGNTIYF. CDR3 nucleotides: TGCGCCAGCAGCTCCGATGGGGCCTCTGGAAACACCATATATTTT.

The CDR3 coding sequence is TGTGCCACCTCGAGGACAGGGAGATCGGACGGCTACACCTTC. Translation gives CATSRTGRSDGYTF. This rearrangement joins TRBV6-5 to TRBJ1-2, with 8 bases aligning to TRBD1. V trimming: 10 bases; J trimming: 8 bases; junction bases outside the gene matches: 15. This CDR3 contains 14 residues. The germline V gene has CDR1 MNHEY and CDR2 SVGAGI.

DNA for the CDR3: TGTGCCACCAGCAGAGTATTACAGGGGGCAGATGGCTACACCTTC. This gives the protein CATSRVLQGADGYTF. V usage is TRBV15 and J usage is TRBJ1-2; 9 bases map to TRBD1. CDR1 LNHNV and CDR2 YYDKDF come from the germline V gene (reference sequence). The V gene end was trimmed by 1 base and the J gene end by 6 bases; junction bases not matched to a gene: 6. This CDR3 region has 15 residues.

The chain has TRBV9 and TRBJ1-5, with D maybe TRBD1 (5 bases). The CDR3 sequence is 14 residues long. Germline V gives CDR1 SGDLS, CDR2 YYNGEE. V shed 0 bases and J shed 5 bases, with 9 bases lying between them. CDR3 DNA sequence: TGTGCCAGCAGCGTAGAGGAGGGGTATCAGCCCCAGCATTTT. Translating it yields CASSVEEGYQPQHF.

A few counts support this clone. The chain links TRBV7-9 to TRBJ1-3; no definite D call. With 3 bases removed from V and 0 bases from J, the gap between germline ends came to 6 bases. The length of the CDR3 is 14 residues. Germline V gene data show CDR1 as SEHNR and CDR2 as FQNEAQ (reference sequence). This chain's CDR3 is CASSFGGSGNTIYF. The CDR3 DNA reads TGTGCCAGCAGCTTCGGCGGCTCTGGAAACACCATATATTTT.

V is TRBV30 and J is TRBJ2-2; 10 bases align to TRBD2. Looked up from germline, CDR1 is GTSNPN and CDR2 is SVGIG (reference sequence). Trimming cost V 4 bases and J 4 bases; bases outside gene matches: 3. This CDR3 is built from 14 residues. CDR3 in DNA: TGTGCCTGGACCCAGCGGGGGGGCACCGGGGAGCTGTTTTTT. Its protein product is CAWTQRGGTGELFF.

The chain employs TRBV18 and TRBJ2-3; D is ambiguous. The germline gives CDR1 KGHSH, CDR2 LQKENI. The CDR3 extends over 13 amino acids. V was cut by 5 bases and J by 2 bases, with 8 bases left in between. CDR3 DNA: TGTGCCAGCTCAACGGGTCTCACAGATACGCAGTATTTT. Protein sequence: CASSTGLTDTQYF.

This chain links TRBV29-1 with TRBJ2-7, with 9 bases matching TRBD1. After removal of 7 bases from V and 6 bases from J, the junction contained 7 bases not matched to a gene. In germline, CDR1 is SQVTM, CDR2 ANQGSEA. The CDR3 length is 12 residues. The CDR3 region has the DNA TGCAGCGGAGAACAGGGGGCGGGCGAGCAGTACTTC. This codes for CSGEQGAGEQYF.

The chain combines TRBV19 with TRBJ1-5; D is unresolved. The CDR3 contains 17 residues. The germline CDR1 and CDR2 sequences are LNHDA and SQIVND (reference sequence). Trimming removed 5 bases at V and 4 bases at J, with 21 bases between. CDR3 nucleotides: TGTGCCAGTAGTGTCCTACCCCGGAGCCCGAGTAATCAGCCCCAGCATTTT. This encodes CASSVLPRSPSNQPQHF.

The chain has TRBV6-5 and TRBJ1-1; no firm D call. Trimming left V 7 bases short and J 4 bases short, with 16 bases between. The CDR3 has 14 residues. Germline V CDR1 and CDR2: MNHEY, SVGAGI. In DNA form, the CDR3 reads TGTGCCAGCAACCCATTTGGCAGCGGCACTGAAGCTTTCTTT. This translates into CASNPFGSGTEAFF.

The CDR3 DNA is TGTGCTAGTGCCTTCGGGACAGGGGTTCGGAACACTGAAGCTTTCTTT. It yields the protein CASAFGTGVRNTEAFF. The V gene is TRBV12-5, the J gene TRBJ1-1, with 10 bases aligning to TRBD1. The CDR3 runs 16 residues. V shed 7 bases and J 1 base; nucleotides not matched to a gene: 9. Germline loops: CDR1 LGHNT, CDR2 FRNRAP.

V and J are TRBV5-6 and TRBJ1-2; D is ambiguous. V gave up 0 bases and J gave up 8 bases, with 20 bases separating them. Germline lookup yields CDR1 SGHDT and CDR2 YYEEEE. This CDR3 spans 16 amino acids. CDR3 DNA: TGTGCCAGCAGCTTGGCTTGGGCAGATCTATCTCAAGGCTACACCTTC. Its translation: CASSLAWADLSQGYTF.

The CDR3 DNA sequence: TGTGCCAGCAGCTTACCCTTGACAGGGAGGAGGAACGAGCAGTACTTC. Its translation: CASSLPLTGRRNEQYF. The V call is TRBV5-5, the J call TRBJ2-7, with D perhaps TRBD1 (7 bases). Trimming cost V 2 bases and J 5 bases, with 20 bases left between them. Germline CDR1 SGHKS, CDR2 YYEKEE (reference sequence). CDR3 length: 16 residues. Full variable domain (rest looked up from reference TRBV5-5 and TRBJ2-7): DAGVTQSPTHLIKTRGQQVTLRCSPISGHKSVSWYQQVLGQGPQFIFQYYEKEERGRGNFPDRFSARQFPNYSSELNVNALLLGDSALYLCASSLPLTGRRNEQYFGPGTRLTVT.

The chain combines TRBV18 with TRBJ1-1; maybe TRBD1 (5 bases). The CDR3 spans 16 residues. Germline V gives CDR1 KGHSH, CDR2 LQKENI. Trimming stripped 6 bases from V and 6 bases from J, with 23 bases between. The CDR3 spells CASSGTREALQAEAFF. The CDR3 DNA reads as TGTGCCAGCTCTGGGACGCGGGAGGCACTTCAGGCTGAAGCTTTCTTT.

The chain uses TRBV6-5 and TRBJ1-2; D is unclear. Germline CDR1 MNHEY, CDR2 SVGAGI. This CDR3 is built from 15 residues. V lost 0 bases and J 8 bases, leaving 16 bases between the germline ends. The CDR3 sequence is CASSYSPNLAGGYTF. CDR3 nucleotide sequence: TGTGCCAGCAGTTACTCACCGAACCTAGCCGGGGGCTACACCTTC.

The chain employs TRBV5-4 and TRBJ2-5, with 8 bases identical to TRBD2. V was clipped by 4 bases and J by 4 bases; unmatched bases: 3. This CDR3 comprises 13 residues. The germline V gene has CDR1 SGHNT and CDR2 YYREEE (reference sequence). The CDR3, as DNA: TGTGCCAGCAGCGTCGGGACTAGAGAGACCCAGTACTTC. Its translation: CASSVGTRETQYF.

The V gene is TRBV5-4, the J gene TRBJ2-5; a weak D match, TRBD2 (5 bases). There are 15 residues in the CDR3. CDR1 and CDR2 from the germline V gene are SGHNT and YYREEE (reference sequence). With 0 bases removed from V and 1 base from J, the gap between germline ends came to 10 bases. Here the CDR3 DNA reads TGTGCCAGCAGCTTGGGGGCGGCGGGCCAAGAGACCCAGTACTTC. Its translation: CASSLGAAGQETQYF.

This sequence joins TRBV27 and TRBJ1-3, with D perhaps TRBD1 (6 bases). CDR1 is MNHEY and CDR2 is SMNVEV in the germline V gene (reference sequence). The CDR3 runs to 13 residues. Trimming took off 5 bases at V and 4 bases at J, with 9 bases between the two ends. Here the CDR3 DNA reads TGTGCCAGCAGTCCGACAGGAGGAAACACCATATATTTT. Translated: CASSPTGGNTIYF.

V and J are TRBV3-1 (or the pseudogene TRBV3-2) and TRBJ1-2, with a possible D match to TRBD1 (5 bases). Trimming took off 1 base at V and 7 bases at J, with 13 bases between the two ends. The CDR3 has 14 residues. Germline loops: CDR1 LGHDT, CDR2 YNNKEL (reference sequence). The CDR3 loop reads CASSQGRAGRGYTF. DNA of the CDR3: TGTGCCAGCAGCCAAGGAAGGGCAGGGCGTGGCTACACCTTC.

This chain uses TRBV6-5 with TRBJ1-5; 7 positions match TRBD1. From germline, CDR1 is MNHEY and CDR2 SVGAGI. V gave up 5 bases and J gave up 0 bases; unmatched junction bases: 4. The CDR3 totals 15 residues. CDR3 nucleotides: TGTGCCAGCAGTATGACAGGGTATAGCAATCAGCCCCAGCATTTT. Its translation is CASSMTGYSNQPQHF.

The chain is built from TRBV27 and TRBJ1-2, with 8 bases fitting TRBD1. Germline assignment: CDR1 MNHEY and CDR2 SMNVEV (reference sequence). Germline trimming cut 8 bases from V and 4 bases from J; bases unmatched to any gene: 12. This CDR3 region has 15 residues. The CDR3 protein is CASRPTGTGLYGYTF. The CDR3 DNA reads TGTGCCAGCCGACCCACCGGGACAGGACTCTATGGCTACACCTTC.